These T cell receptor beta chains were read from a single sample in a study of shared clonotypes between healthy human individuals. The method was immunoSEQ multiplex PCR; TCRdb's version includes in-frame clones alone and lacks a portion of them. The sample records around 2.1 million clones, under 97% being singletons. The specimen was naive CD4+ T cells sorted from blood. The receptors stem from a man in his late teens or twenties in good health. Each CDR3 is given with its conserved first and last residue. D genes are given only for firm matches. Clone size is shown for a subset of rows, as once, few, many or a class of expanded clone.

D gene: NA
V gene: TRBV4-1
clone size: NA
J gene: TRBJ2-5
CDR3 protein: CASSQGKTQYF
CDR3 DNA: TGCGCCAGCAGCCAGGGGAAAACCCAGTACTTC

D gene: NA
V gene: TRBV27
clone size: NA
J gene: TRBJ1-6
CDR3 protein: CASSIWASTNSPLHF
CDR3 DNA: TGTGCCAGCAGTATTTGGGCCTCGACTAATTCACCCCTCCACTTT

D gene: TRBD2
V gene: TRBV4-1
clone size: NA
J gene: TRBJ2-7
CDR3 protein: CASSQVKSAGGREQYF
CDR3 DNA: TGCGCCAGCAGCCAAGTGAAGTCAGCGGGAGGACGCGAGCAGTACTTC

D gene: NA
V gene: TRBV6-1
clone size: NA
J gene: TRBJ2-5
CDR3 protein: CASSEEAGTRTQYF
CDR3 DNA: TGTGCCAGCAGTGAAGAGGCGGGGACCCGGACCCAGTACTTC

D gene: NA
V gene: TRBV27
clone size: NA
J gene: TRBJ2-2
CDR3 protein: CASSPRSRGFLTGELFF
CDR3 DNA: TGTGCCAGCAGCCCACGGTCCAGGGGATTCCTCACCGGGGAGCTGTTTTTT

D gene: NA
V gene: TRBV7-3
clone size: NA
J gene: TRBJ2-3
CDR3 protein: CASSLDRTSTDTQYF
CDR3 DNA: TGTGCCAGCAGCTTGGACAGAACTAGCACAGATACGCAGTATTTT

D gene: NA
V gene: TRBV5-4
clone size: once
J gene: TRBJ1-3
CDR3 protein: CASSQGHLNTIYF
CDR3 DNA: TGTGCCAGCAGCCAGGGACATTTAAACACCATATATTTT

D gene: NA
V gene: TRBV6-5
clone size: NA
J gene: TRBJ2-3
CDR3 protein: CASSYSMGKGADTQYF
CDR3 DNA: TGTGCCAGCAGTTACTCTATGGGGAAAGGGGCAGATACGCAGTATTTT

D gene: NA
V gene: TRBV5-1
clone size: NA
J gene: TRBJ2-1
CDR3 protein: CASSKDSINEQFF
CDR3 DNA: TGCGCCAGCTCAAAGGACAGTATCAATGAGCAGTTCTTC

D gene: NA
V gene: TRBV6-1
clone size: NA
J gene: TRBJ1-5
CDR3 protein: CASSEAPARGGQPQHF
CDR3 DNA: TGTGCCAGCAGTGAAGCGCCGGCGAGGGGAGGTCAGCCCCAGCATTTT

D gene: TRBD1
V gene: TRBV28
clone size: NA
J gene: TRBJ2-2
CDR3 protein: CASTRGQGWTGELFF
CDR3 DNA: TGTGCCAGCACCCGGGGACAGGGGTGGACCGGGGAGCTGTTTTTT

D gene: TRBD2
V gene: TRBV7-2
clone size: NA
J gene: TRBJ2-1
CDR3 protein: CASSLSASGRRWDEQFF
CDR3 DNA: TGTGCCAGCAGCTTATCGGCTAGCGGGAGACGGTGGGATGAGCAGTTCTTC

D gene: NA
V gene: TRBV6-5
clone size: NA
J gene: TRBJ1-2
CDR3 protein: CASSEQGFYGYTF
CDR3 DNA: TGTGCCAGCAGCGAACAGGGTTTCTATGGCTACACCTTC

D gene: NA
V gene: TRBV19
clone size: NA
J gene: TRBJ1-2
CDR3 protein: CASTRRGVNYGYTF
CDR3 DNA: TGTGCCAGTACCCGTCGGGGGGTAAACTATGGCTACACCTTC

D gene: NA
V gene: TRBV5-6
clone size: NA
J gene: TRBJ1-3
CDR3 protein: CASSPTGGNTIYF
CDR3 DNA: TGTGCCAGCAGCCCCACGGGAGGAAACACCATATATTTT

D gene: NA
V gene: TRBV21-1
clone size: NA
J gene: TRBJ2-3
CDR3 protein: CASSIRGSTDTQYF
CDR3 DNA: TGTGCCAGCAGCATCAGGGGGAGCACAGATACGCAGTATTTT

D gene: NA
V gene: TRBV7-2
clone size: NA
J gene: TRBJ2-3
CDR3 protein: CASSLPRSRAGKTDTQYF
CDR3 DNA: TGTGCCAGCAGCTTACCTCGGTCGCGAGCGGGCAAGACAGATACGCAGTATTTT

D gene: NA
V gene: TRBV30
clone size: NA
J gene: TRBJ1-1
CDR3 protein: CAWTGRRPNTEAFF
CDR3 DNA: TGTGCCTGGACTGGTCGGCGGCCGAACACTGAAGCTTTCTTT

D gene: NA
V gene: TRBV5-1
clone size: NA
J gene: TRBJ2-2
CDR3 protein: CASSSAPGARGTGELFF
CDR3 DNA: TGCGCCAGCAGCTCCGCCCCGGGGGCGCGAGGCACCGGGGAGCTGTTTTTT

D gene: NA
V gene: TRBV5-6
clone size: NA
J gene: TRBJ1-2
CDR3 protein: CASSLGGDYGYTF
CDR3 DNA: TGTGCCAGCAGCTTGGGAGGGGACTATGGCTACACCTTC

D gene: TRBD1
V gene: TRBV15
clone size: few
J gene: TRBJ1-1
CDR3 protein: CATSRGQTGGTEAFF
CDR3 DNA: TGTGCCACCAGCAGAGGACAAACAGGGGGCACTGAAGCTTTCTTT

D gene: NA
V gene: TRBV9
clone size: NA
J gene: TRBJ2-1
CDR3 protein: CASSALADSYNEQFF
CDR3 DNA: TGTGCCAGCAGCGCCCTAGCAGACTCCTACAATGAGCAGTTCTTC

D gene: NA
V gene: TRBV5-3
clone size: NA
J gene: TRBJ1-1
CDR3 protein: CARNLIGAFF
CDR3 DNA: TGTGCCAGAAACTTAATTGGAGCTTTCTTT

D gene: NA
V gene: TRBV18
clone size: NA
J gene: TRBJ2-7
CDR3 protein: CASSPASTGRGYEQYF
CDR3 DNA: TGTGCCAGCTCACCTGCCTCGACAGGGCGGGGGTACGAGCAGTACTTC

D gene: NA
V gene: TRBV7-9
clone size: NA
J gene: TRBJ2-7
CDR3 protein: CASSPVGGAYEQYF
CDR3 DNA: TGTGCCAGCAGCCCAGTTGGGGGAGCCTACGAGCAGTACTTC

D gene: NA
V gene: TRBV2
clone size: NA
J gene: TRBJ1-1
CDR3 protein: CAILLQGNTEAFF
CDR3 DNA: TGTGCCATCCTGTTACAGGGAAACACTGAAGCTTTCTTT

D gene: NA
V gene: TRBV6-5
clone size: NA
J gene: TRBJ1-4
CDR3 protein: CASSYSAQEKLFF
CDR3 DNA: TGTGCCAGCAGTTACAGCGCCCAGGAAAAACTGTTTTTT